The 23 T cell receptor beta chains below all came from one sample that was sequenced in a study of identical twins. TCRdb independently ran MiXCR on the 5' RACE reads; one entry per CDR3 protein. Found here are about 890,000 distinct CDR3 sequences, approximately 13% of them singletons; the top ten hold roughly 1.5%. These data were also filed under a second study, of yellow fever vaccine responses in identical twins.

Material for sequencing was PBMCs. Receptor source: a woman aged 18-29 years in good health.

This clonotype occurred a few times. The junction differs from germline at one of its ends, possibly a read error. This chain's CDR3 is CASSSSGEIQYF. CDR3 nucleotides: TGTGCCAGCAGTTCCAGTGGGGAGATCCAGTACTTC. This chain connects TRBV6-5 to TRBJ2-5, with a possible D match to TRBD2 (5 bases). CDR3 length: 12 residues. Germline V gene lookup returns CDR1 MNHEY and CDR2 SVGAGI.

This clonotype was found a few times. CDR3 protein: CASSPSMGLLANTIYF. As DNA, the CDR3 is TGTGCCAGCAGCCCTAGTATGGGACTGCTGGCAAACACCATATATTTT. V gene TRBV11-2 combines with J gene TRBJ1-3; tentatively, D is TRBD1 (5 bases). From germline, CDR1 is SGHAT and CDR2 FQNNGV. The germline V and J ends were trimmed by 5 bases and 6 bases, with 20 bases remaining between them. There are 16 residues in the CDR3. Using reference TRBV11-2 and TRBJ1-3 for the parts outside the CDR3, the full variable domain is EAGVAQSPRYKIIEKRQSVAFWCNPISGHATLYWYQQILGQGPKLLIQFQNNGVVDDSQLPKDRFSAERLKGVDSTLKIQPAKLEDSAVYLCASSPSMGLLANTIYFGEGSWLTVV.

This clonotype was counted a few times. The chain couples TRBV11-2 to TRBJ2-1; 8 bases map to TRBD2. The CDR3 length is 17 residues. Unmatched junction bases numbered 13, after V lost 5 bases and J lost 4 bases. Germline V CDR1 and CDR2: SGHAT, FQNNGV. The CDR3 spells CASSPRSLAGLYNEQFF. The CDR3 DNA reads TGTGCCAGCAGCCCGAGATCATTAGCGGGGCTTTACAATGAGCAGTTCTTC.

Here the CDR3 DNA reads TGTGCCAGCAGTTTATCGCTAGCGCCGACTGTATTTGATACGCAGTATTTT. Translating gives CASSLSLAPTVFDTQYF. The rearrangement joins TRBV27 to TRBJ2-3, with D maybe TRBD2 (6 bases). Germline loops: CDR1 MNHEY, CDR2 SMNVEV (reference sequence). The CDR3 spans 17 residues. The V gene lost 0 bases and the J gene lost 6 bases, with 19 bases spanning the gap.

This clonotype was recorded a few times. This sequence joins TRBV7-9 and TRBJ1-1; D gene unclear. Germline CDR1 SEHNR, CDR2 FQNEAQ (reference sequence). V gave up 8 bases and J gave up 1 base, with 11 bases separating them. CDR3 length: 13 residues. The CDR3 loop is CASSGISNTEAFF. As DNA, the CDR3 is TGTGCCAGCTCCGGTATCTCGAACACTGAAGCTTTCTTT.

This rearrangement joins TRBV15 to TRBJ2-4, with TRBD2 matching 9 bases. The junction had 2 bases not matched to a gene; V was cut back by 0 bases and J by 8 bases. This CDR3 spans 14 amino acids. Germline V gives CDR1 LNHNV, CDR2 YYDKDF (reference sequence). In DNA form, the CDR3 reads TGTGCCACCAGCAGAGATGGCGGGAGGGACATTCAGTACTTC. Amino acid sequence: CATSRDGGRDIQYF.

In this sample, this clonotype turned up many times. The chain combines TRBV10-3 with TRBJ1-2; the D gene is possibly TRBD1 (5 bases). The CDR3 runs to 12 residues. Deletions cut 3 bases from V and 7 bases from J, with 9 bases between. Germline assignment: CDR1 ENHRY and CDR2 SYGVKD. The CDR3 loop is CAISDRDSGYTF. The CDR3 DNA sequence: TGTGCCATCAGTGACCGGGACTCTGGCTACACCTTC.

This chain links TRBV9 with TRBJ2-1; TRBD2 matches 13 bases. Germline V gene lookup returns CDR1 SGDLS and CDR2 YYNGEE. This CDR3 is built from 16 residues. J lost 9 bases, V lost 0 bases, and 6 bases had no gene match. The CDR3 DNA reads as TGTGCCAGCAGCGTAGTCGGGACTAGCGGGACTACTGAGCAGTTCTTC. Protein sequence: CASSVVGTSGTTEQFF.

The chain recombines TRBV5-5 with TRBJ1-4; D remains ambiguous. Trimming shortened V by 5 bases and J by 0 bases, and 11 bases separated the two germline ends. The CDR3 is made up of 15 amino acids. Germline values: CDR1 SGHKS, CDR2 YYEKEE (reference sequence). The CDR3 loop reads CASRSPGATNEKLFF. CDR3 in DNA: TGTGCCAGCAGATCCCCGGGAGCAACTAATGAAAAACTGTTTTTT.

This clonotype was seen a handful of times. The chain carries TRBV7-9 and TRBJ2-5; no clear D. The CDR3 runs to 12 residues. The ends were cut back, 0 bases at V and 7 bases at J, with 6 bases in the middle. Germline V gene data show CDR1 as SEHNR and CDR2 as FQNEAQ (reference sequence). The CDR3 coding sequence is TGTGCCAGCAGCTTAGCCCAGAGGACCCAGTACTTC. Amino acids: CASSLAQRTQYF.

This clonotype was seen only a few times. The V call is TRBV20-1, the J call TRBJ2-7; no reliable D call. Germline CDR1 DFQATT, CDR2 SNEGSKA (reference sequence). The CDR3 length is 14 residues. The V and J ends lost 1 base and 3 bases respectively, with 13 bases between them. The CDR3 sequence: CSARGLSTNYEQYF. The CDR3 DNA is TGCAGTGCTAGAGGGCTGAGTACCAACTACGAGCAGTACTTC.

This rearrangement joins TRBV6-5 to TRBJ2-5; no definite D call. V was cut by 7 bases and J by 5 bases, with 11 bases left in between. CDR3 length: 12 residues. Germline V lookup: CDR1 MNHEY, CDR2 SVGAGI. The CDR3 DNA reads as TGTGCCAGCAAACGTGGTAGGGAGACCCAGTACTTC. Its protein product is CASKRGRETQYF.

This chain joins TRBV20-1 and TRBJ1-1, with 8 bases that match TRBD1. CDR3 length: 14 amino acids. Trimming cost V 6 bases and J 4 bases; bases outside gene matches: 10. Germline CDR1 is DFQATT and CDR2 is SNEGSKA (reference sequence). CDR3 in amino acids: CSAQKTTGATEAFF. CDR3 bases: TGCAGTGCCCAAAAAACGACAGGGGCCACTGAAGCTTTCTTT.

This clonotype has only a few counts. V usage is TRBV20-1 and J usage is TRBJ2-2, with D perhaps assigned TRBD1 or TRBD2 (5 bases each). CDR1 and CDR2 (germline): DFQATT, SNEGSKA (reference sequence). This CDR3 region has 18 residues. V lost 2 bases and J 2 bases, leaving 21 bases between the germline ends. As DNA, the CDR3 is TGCAGTGCTAGAAGGGCGGAGTGGACGGGACCCAACACCGGGGAGCTGTTTTTT. This encodes CSARRAEWTGPNTGELFF.

There are many counts of this clonotype. Mismatch with germline at one junction end may stem from a read error. The genes are TRBV12-3 or TRBV12-4 and TRBJ2-1, with unresolved D. There are 11 residues in the CDR3. The CDR3 nucleotides are TGTGCCAGCAGTTGGTACAGTGAGCAGTTCTTC. Its protein product is CASSWYSEQFF.

The V call is TRBV12-3 or TRBV12-4, the J call TRBJ1-5, with D unclear. This CDR3 has 14 amino acids. Trimming removed 4 bases from V and 1 base from J, with 8 bases in between. This CDR3 reads CASSYAGSNQPQHF. The DNA of the CDR3 is TGTGCCAGCAGTTATGCTGGAAGCAATCAGCCCCAGCATTTT.

This clonotype was recorded at least ten times. This chain connects TRBV5-1 to TRBJ2-7; TRBD2 matches 8 bases. The CDR3 is 14 residues long. Germline CDR1 SGHRS, CDR2 YFSETQ. Germline trimming cut 4 bases from V and 3 bases from J; bases unmatched to any gene: 6. In nucleotides, the CDR3 is TGCGCCAGCAGCCCGTCGGGGGGGCACTACGAGCAGTACTTC. It translates to CASSPSGGHYEQYF. Full variable domain (missing parts from reference TRBV5-1 and TRBJ2-7): KAGVTQTPRYLIKTRGQQVTLSCSPISGHRSVSWYQQTPGQGLQFLFEYFSETQRNKGNFPGRFSGRQFSNSRSEMNVSTLELGDSALYLCASSPSGGHYEQYFGPGTRLTVT.

CDR3 sequence reads: CASITLGKSSYNEQFF. The CDR3 nucleotides read TGTGCCAGCATTACCCTGGGGAAGAGCTCCTACAATGAGCAGTTCTTC. The chain couples TRBV6-2 or TRBV6-3 to TRBJ2-1; D remains unclear. Germline V gene lookup returns CDR1 MNHEY and CDR2 SVGEGT. The CDR3 totals 16 residues. V lost 7 bases, J lost 0 bases, and 16 bases lay in between.

V usage is TRBV6-5 and J usage is TRBJ1-2; a weak D match, TRBD1 (6 bases). Germline V lookup: CDR1 MNHEY, CDR2 SVGAGI. This CDR3 comprises 12 residues. Trimming took off 5 bases at V and 6 bases at J, with 10 bases between the two ends. The CDR3: CASSATGNGYTF. The DNA of the CDR3 is TGTGCCAGCAGTGCCACAGGGAATGGCTACACCTTC.

The chain couples TRBV4-2 to TRBJ2-5; 11 positions match TRBD2. V dropped 0 bases and J dropped 6; count of bases not matched to a gene: 15. Per the germline V gene, CDR1 is LGHNA and CDR2 is YNFKEQ. The CDR3 extends over 19 amino acids. In DNA, the CDR3 is TGTGCCAGCAGCCAAGATACCCTAGCGGGGGGCGAATTGAGTAAGACCCAGTACTTC. It encodes CASSQDTLAGGELSKTQYF.

The sample holds a few counts of this clonotype. J is TRBJ2-1 and V is TRBV7-3; 14 bases are shared with TRBD2. This CDR3 contains 18 residues. The germline gives CDR1 SGHTA, CDR2 FQGTGA. V lost 3 bases to trimming and J lost 5 bases; unmatched junction nucleotides: 9. Here the CDR3 reads CASSLGLAGARVHNEQFF. The CDR3 DNA reads as TGTGCCAGCAGCTTGGGACTAGCGGGAGCGAGGGTTCACAATGAGCAGTTCTTC.

In this sample, this clonotype turned up a few times. V and J are TRBV4-1 and TRBJ2-1; TRBD2 matches 12 bases. Looked up from germline, CDR1 is MGHRA and CDR2 is YSYEKL. The CDR3 spans 18 residues. Unmatched junction bases numbered 11, after V lost 3 bases and J lost 5 bases. CDR3 amino acids: CASSQTVGLAGSHNEQFF. CDR3 in DNA: TGCGCCAGCAGCCAGACCGTCGGACTAGCGGGAAGCCACAATGAGCAGTTCTTC.

The chain links TRBV28 to TRBJ2-7; unclear D gene. CDR1 is MDHEN, CDR2 SYDVKM, per germline. The CDR3 consists of 13 residues. The V end lost 3 bases, the J end lost 1 base, and 7 bases lay between the germline ends. The CDR3 spells CASSFVASYEQYF. The DNA for the CDR3 is TGTGCCAGCAGTTTCGTGGCTTCCTACGAGCAGTACTTC.